The rows below give T cell receptor beta chains drawn from one sample of a study of blood T cell repertoires in COVID-19. Sequencing was performed with immunoSEQ multiplex PCR; in TCRdb, only in-frame clones are kept and a portion is missing. The data contain over 600,000 clones, just under 90% of them singletons. What was sequenced was peripheral blood. The source is a woman aged 18-35 years with acute or convalescent COVID-19. CDR3s include the opening cysteine and the closing phenylalanine or tryptophan. The D gene is left open where the match is weak. Some rows have no size entry. The others give once, few or many, or a class for an expanded clone.

15 TRBJ1-6 NA NA TRBV21-1 TGTGCCAGCAGCAACGGAGACAGGTATAATTCACCCCTCCACTTT CASSNGDRYNSPLHF
13 TRBJ1-2 NA NA TRBV7-9 TGTGCCAGCAGCCTAGGCAGGAACTATGGCTACACCTTC CASSLGRNYGYTF
13 TRBJ2-1 NA NA TRBV6-6 TGTGCCAGCAGTTACGACAACTTCAGGGAGCAGTTCTTC CASSYDNFREQFF
15 TRBJ1-2 once NA TRBV11-2 TGTGCCAGCAGCTGGGCCAGGAGGGTGTTGGATGGCTACACCTTC CASSWARRVLDGYTF
15 TRBJ1-4 NA TRBD1 TRBV19 TGTGCCAGTAGTACCGTCCGGGACAGCAATGAAAAACTGTTTTTT CASSTVRDSNEKLFF
18 TRBJ2-2 once NA TRBV30 TGTGCCTGGAGTGTACCTTTCTCGGAGACAGATTACACCGGGGAGCTGTTTTTT CAWSVPFSETDYTGELFF
15 TRBJ2-1 NA TRBD2 TRBV6-5 TGTGCCAGCAGATCCGGGGGGGCCTCCTACAATGAGCAGTTCTTC CASRSGGASYNEQFF
15 TRBJ1-1 NA NA TRBV3-1/TRBV3-2 TGTGCCAGCAGCCACCTACTGGGGGGAGGCACTGAAGCTTTCTTT CASSHLLGGGTEAFF
16 TRBJ1-2 NA TRBD1 TRBV5-1 TGCGCCAGCAGCTTGGCCGGGGGGACAGGACACTATGGCTACACCTTC CASSLAGGTGHYGYTF
15 TRBJ1-1 NA TRBD1 TRBV5-5 TGTGCCAGCAGGCGACAGGGGGCAGGTTACACTGAAGCTTTCTTT CASRRQGAGYTEAFF
17 TRBJ2-3 NA NA TRBV4-3 TGCGCCAGCAGCCCACAAGGGGGGGCCCCCAGCACAGATACGCAGTATTTT CASSPQGGAPSTDTQYF
14 TRBJ2-7 once NA TRBV6-2/TRBV6-3 TGTGCCAGCAGTTCACCACAGGGAGCCTACGAGCAGTACTTC CASSSPQGAYEQYF
15 TRBJ2-7 NA TRBD2 TRBV7-9 TGTGCCAGCAGCCCCGGGACTAGCGCCGACTACGAGCAGTACTTC CASSPGTSADYEQYF
15 TRBJ1-2 NA TRBD1 TRBV18 TGTGCCAGCTCACGAGCCAGGGGGCCTTTCTATGGCTACACCTTC CASSRARGPFYGYTF
12 TRBJ1-1 NA NA TRBV2 TGTGCCAGCAAGGCCGCGGGGTCGGTGGCTTTCTTT CASKAAGSVAFF
14 TRBJ1-1 NA NA TRBV30 TGTGCCTGCCCGCGCTGGGGGGAGGACACTGAAGCTTTCTTT CACPRWGEDTEAFF
15 TRBJ1-6 NA NA TRBV6-5 TGTGCCAGCAGTTACGTGGGGGCGGTTCGATCACCCCTCCACTTT CASSYVGAVRSPLHF
16 TRBJ2-3 NA TRBD1 TRBV6-5 TGTGCCAGCAGTTACTCGAGGGGGCACAGAACAGATACGCAGTATTTT CASSYSRGHRTDTQYF
13 TRBJ1-1 few NA TRBV30 TGTGCCTGGGGCTGGACTGCGAACACTGAAGCTTTCTTT CAWGWTANTEAFF
12 TRBJ1-2 NA NA TRBV29-1 TGCAGCGTTGCCCAGGGCGGCTATGGCTACACCTTC CSVAQGGYGYTF
14 TRBJ1-1 NA NA TRBV7-2 TGTGCCAGCAGCCCCGCGGGGGCCAACACTGAAGCTTTCTTT CASSPAGANTEAFF
16 TRBJ1-6 NA TRBD1 TRBV7-8 TGTGCCAGCAGCACCTTGGGACAGGGGTTTATTTCACCCCTCCACTTT CASSTLGQGFISPLHF
17 TRBJ2-1 NA NA TRBV5-4 TGTGCCAGCAGCTCATCAGTTTCGCGGGGGCCCTACAATGAGCAGTTCTTC CASSSSVSRGPYNEQFF
21 TRBJ2-1 NA TRBD1 TRBV19 TGTGCCAGTAACAAACCCGCCGGGACAGGGGAGTGGTATGGTGGCTACAATGAGCAGTTCTTC CASNKPAGTGEWYGGYNEQFF
13 TRBJ1-1 NA TRBD1 TRBV2 TGTGCCAGCCGGGACAGGGGGAACACTGAAGCTTTCTTT CASRDRGNTEAFF
14 TRBJ1-2 NA NA TRBV6-5 TGTGCCAGCAGGGCCCCAGGAGCACTAGGAGGCTACACCTTC CASRAPGALGGYTF
14 TRBJ2-1 once TRBD2 TRBV19 TGTGCCAGTAGTAAAAGCGGGGCTTACAATGAGCAGTTCTTC CASSKSGAYNEQFF
15 TRBJ1-6 NA TRBD1 TRBV6-2/TRBV6-3 TGTGCCAGCAGTGCGCAGGGGGGAAATAATTCACCCCTCCACTTT CASSAQGGNNSPLHF
13 TRBJ2-5 once NA TRBV18 TGTGCCACCGTACCCGAGAGACAAGAGACCCAGTACTTC CATVPERQETQYF
14 TRBJ2-1 NA TRBD1 TRBV5-5 TGTGCCAGCATCGGACAGGGGGGAAACAATGAGCAGTTCTTC CASIGQGGNNEQFF
13 TRBJ1-1 NA TRBD1 TRBV29-1 TGCAGCGCTATGGGACAGTTCGAACAAGGGGCTTTCTTT CSAMGQFEQGAFF
19 TRBJ1-5 NA TRBD1 TRBV4-2 TGTGCCAGCAGCCAAACAGGGGAGGATATAGGAGTTGGTAATCAGCCCCAGCATTTT CASSQTGEDIGVGNQPQHF
15 TRBJ2-6 NA NA TRBV11-2 TGTGCCAGCAGCTATAGGGGAACTGGGGCCAACGTCCTGACTTTC CASSYRGTGANVLTF
13 TRBJ2-3 NA NA TRBV12-3/TRBV12-4 TGTGCCAGCAACCCCCGGGGGGCCCGACCCCAGTATTTT CASNPRGARPQYF
17 TRBJ2-2 NA TRBD2 TRBV30 TGTGCCTGGAGTAGGTCGGAACTAGCGGCCTTCACCGGGGAGCTGTTTTTT CAWSRSELAAFTGELFF
14 TRBJ1-1 NA NA TRBV28 TGTGCCAGCAGGTGGGGGGGACAGAACACTGAAGCTTTCTTT CASRWGGQNTEAFF
16 TRBJ1-6 NA NA TRBV4-3 TGCGCCAGCAGCCAAGTGTCGGCCAGGGACTATCGGGCCCTCCACTTT CASSQVSARDYRALHF
15 TRBJ1-2 NA NA TRBV7-2 TGTGCCAGCAGTTTAGGTGCGGGGGGTACAATAGGCTACACCTTC CASSLGAGGTIGYTF
15 TRBJ1-6 once TRBD1 TRBV19 TGTGCCAGTAGTATGAGGGGGCAAGCAAATTCACCCCTCCACTTT CASSMRGQANSPLHF
15 TRBJ2-7 NA TRBD2 TRBV9 TGTGCCAGCAGCGCGGGACTAGCGGGGACATACGAGCAGTACTTC CASSAGLAGTYEQYF
15 TRBJ1-1 NA NA TRBV18 TGTGCCAGCTCACCAAACGCGGGGGGCGTAAGTGAAGCTTTCTTT CASSPNAGGVSEAFF
14 TRBJ2-7 NA TRBD1 TRBV7-9 TGTGCCAGCAGCCGGAACACAGGGGGCCCCGAGCAGTACTTC CASSRNTGGPEQYF
13 TRBJ1-1 NA NA TRBV9 TGTGCCAGCACCTCCCATCGGGGCACTGAAGCTTTCTTT CASTSHRGTEAFF
12 TRBJ1-2 few NA TRBV7-9 TGTGCCAGCAGATACCGGGACAATGGCTACACCTTC CASRYRDNGYTF
18 TRBJ1-5 NA NA TRBV21-1 TGTGCCAGCAGCAGGGGACATCCGGTTAAGACGAGCAATCAGCCCCAGCATTTT CASSRGHPVKTSNQPQHF
14 TRBJ1-3 NA TRBD1 TRBV5-6 TGTGCCAGCAGGGACAGGGTAGGTGGAAACACCATATATTTT CASRDRVGGNTIYF
14 TRBJ2-7 NA NA TRBV9 TGTGCCAGCAGCGTAGGGCAGACAAACTACGAGCAGTACTTC CASSVGQTNYEQYF
15 TRBJ1-2 NA NA TRBV6-5 TGTGCCAGCAGTTCAAGCTCCGGGACATTGTATGGCTACACCTTC CASSSSSGTLYGYTF
13 TRBJ2-5 NA NA TRBV3-1/TRBV3-2 TGTGCCAGCAGCCTCGCGGGCTCAGAGACCCAGTACTTC CASSLAGSETQYF
13 TRBJ1-2 NA NA TRBV4-1 TGCGCCAGCAGCCAAGTACGCGGAGATGGCTACACCTTC CASSQVRGDGYTF
17 TRBJ2-5 once TRBD2 TRBV3-1/TRBV3-2 TGTGCCAGCAGCGAGCTTGGAGCCCGGGGGGGCGGGGAGACCCAGTACTTC CASSELGARGGGETQYF
12 TRBJ1-1 NA NA TRBV12-5 TGTGCTAGTGCCACTTGGTCTCCTGAAGCTTTCTTT CASATWSPEAFF
13 TRBJ1-2 NA TRBD1 TRBV7-9 TGTGCCAGCAGCGCCTGGGACAGGGTCGGCTACACCTTC CASSAWDRVGYTF
14 TRBJ1-1 NA TRBD1 TRBV4-1 TGCGCCAGCAGCCAGCTGACAGGGCGAACTGAAGCTTTCTTT CASSQLTGRTEAFF
15 TRBJ1-4 NA NA TRBV7-6 TGTGCCAGCAGCCCCTGGAGGGTCCGTAATGAAAAACTGTTTTTT CASSPWRVRNEKLFF